These 2 T cell receptor beta chains originate from one sample sequenced in a study of shared clonotypes between healthy human individuals. Produced via immunoSEQ multiplex PCR; TCRdb's table is partial and in-frame only. The repertoire holds fewer than 1 million clones, roughly 96% seen once, with about 0.21% in the top ten. CD45RO negativity and positive selection for CCR7 defined naive CD8 cells, a population that excluded terminally differentiated effector memory CD45RA+ cells. Source material: naive CD8+ T cells sorted from blood. Receptors were obtained from a man aged 30 to 45 in good health.

The chain carries TRBV27 and TRBJ2-1; 8 bases line up with TRBD2. Per the germline V gene, CDR1 is MNHEY and CDR2 is SMNVEV (reference sequence). Trimming took 7 bases from V and 6 from J; bases not matched to a gene: 11. CDR3 length: 15 residues. CDR3 nucleotides: TGTGCCAGCATCCTCTCCGGGGGGGGAATCAATGAGCAGTTCTTC. Encoded protein: CASILSGGGINEQFF.

Remarks on this clone: Germline and junction disagree at one end, which may indicate a read error. This sequence joins TRBV7-7 and TRBJ2-1, with TRBD2 matching over 8 bases. The V gene's germline CDR1 is SSHAT and CDR2 FNYEAQ (reference sequence). The CDR3 is made up of 13 amino acids. The CDR3 nucleotides read TGTGCTAGCAGCCCGGGACTAGACGATGAGCAGTTCTTC. Its translation is CASSPGLDDEQFF.